The rows below give T cell receptor beta chains drawn from one sample of a study of blood T cell repertoires in COVID-19. TCRdb's table, derived via immunoSEQ multiplex PCR, lists solely in-frame clones and lacks some. This sample has about 180,000 clones, with roughly 89% found just once. Material: PBMCs or T cells enriched from blood (not recorded which). These receptor sequences come from a woman in her thirties or forties with acute COVID-19. Both conserved end residues are trimmed from each CDR3. Only some rows state a clone size, as once, few, many or a class for expanded clones.

v_gene: TRBV25-1; abundance: -; j_gene: TRBJ1-6; CDR3aa: ASSESQGIGSPLH
v_gene: TRBV5-1; abundance: -; j_gene: TRBJ2-3; CDR3aa: ASSLSGGRTDTQY
v_gene: TRBV25-1; abundance: -; j_gene: TRBJ1-1; CDR3aa: ASRQDTEAF
v_gene: TRBV6-5; abundance: -; j_gene: TRBJ1-5; CDR3aa: ASSYLDRENNQPQH
v_gene: TRBV4-3; abundance: -; j_gene: TRBJ2-1; CDR3aa: ASSQVAGALNEQF
v_gene: TRBV5-6; abundance: -; j_gene: TRBJ1-2; CDR3aa: ASSLWRGGYGYT
v_gene: TRBV28; abundance: -; j_gene: TRBJ2-6; CDR3aa: ASSSRDRGPSGANVLT
v_gene: TRBV24-1; abundance: -; j_gene: TRBJ2-2; CDR3aa: ATGTGGTGELF
v_gene: TRBV7-8; abundance: -; j_gene: TRBJ1-2; CDR3aa: ASSLQGANYGYT
v_gene: TRBV30; abundance: -; j_gene: TRBJ1-2; CDR3aa: AWDPPGHYGYT
v_gene: TRBV6-5; abundance: -; j_gene: TRBJ2-3; CDR3aa: ASPGGGGAADTQY
v_gene: TRBV7-8; abundance: -; j_gene: TRBJ2-2; CDR3aa: ASREPLNTGELF
v_gene: TRBV12-5; abundance: -; j_gene: TRBJ2-2; CDR3aa: ASGLVRGAGGPQGHTGELF
v_gene: TRBV30; abundance: -; j_gene: TRBJ1-4; CDR3aa: AWSPVPEGEKLF
v_gene: TRBV18; abundance: -; j_gene: TRBJ2-5; CDR3aa: ASSPPGQGETQY
v_gene: TRBV4-3; abundance: few; j_gene: TRBJ2-1; CDR3aa: ASSQDMSLAAPTYNEQF
v_gene: TRBV29-1; abundance: -; j_gene: TRBJ2-1; CDR3aa: SLEERGSSYNEQF
v_gene: TRBV10-3; abundance: -; j_gene: TRBJ1-1; CDR3aa: AISEGRGNTEAF
v_gene: TRBV7-2; abundance: -; j_gene: TRBJ2-1; CDR3aa: ASSWGPGTSGRNEQF
v_gene: TRBV19; abundance: -; j_gene: TRBJ2-3; CDR3aa: ASTSAGKTDTQY
v_gene: TRBV7-2; abundance: -; j_gene: TRBJ1-1; CDR3aa: ASSLATGENTEAF
v_gene: TRBV9; abundance: -; j_gene: TRBJ2-3; CDR3aa: ASSVGSGTDTQY
v_gene: TRBV3-1/TRBV3-2; abundance: -; j_gene: TRBJ2-3; CDR3aa: ASSLRLAGVVDTQY
v_gene: TRBV19; abundance: -; j_gene: TRBJ1-4; CDR3aa: ASSYTGPDGEKLF
v_gene: TRBV4-1; abundance: -; j_gene: TRBJ2-5; CDR3aa: ASSQDPLGFSVQETQY
v_gene: TRBV4-3; abundance: -; j_gene: TRBJ1-4; CDR3aa: ASSQGQLNEKLF
v_gene: TRBV10-1; abundance: few; j_gene: TRBJ2-7; CDR3aa: ATYPGRVAGFSYEQY
v_gene: TRBV20-1; abundance: -; j_gene: TRBJ2-7; CDR3aa: SASTSGIGRGYEQY